These 5 T cell receptor beta chains were sequenced from one sample in a study of shared clonotypes between healthy human individuals. Some clones are missing from TCRdb's copy, which holds only in-frame ones; the method was immunoSEQ multiplex PCR. The table shows 1.4 million or so clones, with 97% to 99% occurring only once. What was sequenced was naive CD4+ T cells sorted from blood. Subset denoted: CD45RA+ positively selected. Receptors originate from a man aged 25 to 45 in good health.

J is TRBJ1-2 and V is TRBV6-5; 11 nucleotides align to TRBD1. The CDR3 is 12 residues long. J lost 7 bases, V lost 7 bases, and 2 bases had no gene match. Germline CDR1 and CDR2: MNHEY and SVGAGI. CDR3 region: CASIGTGGGYTF. In DNA, the CDR3 is TGTGCCAGCATTGGGACAGGGGGTGGCTACACCTTC.

This sequence joins TRBV18 and TRBJ2-7; unclear D gene. The V end was cut by 2 bases, the J end by 2 bases, with 19 bases between. The CDR3 is 17 residues long. Germline CDR1 is KGHSH and CDR2 is LQKENI. CDR3 loop: CASSPAERLVRAYEQYF. Here the CDR3 DNA reads TGTGCCAGCTCACCAGCTGAGCGCCTAGTTCGTGCCTACGAGCAGTACTTC.

This sequence joins TRBV2 and TRBJ1-5, with D maybe TRBD1 (5 bases). The V gene lost 6 bases and the J gene lost 7 bases, with 16 bases spanning the gap. CDR3 length equals 14 residues. The germline CDR1 and CDR2 sequences are SNHLY and FYNNEI. For the CDR3, the DNA is TGTGCCAGCAGCGCAGGTGTGGGGGGGCAGCCCCAGCATTTT. Protein: CASSAGVGGQPQHF.

The genes are TRBV19 and TRBJ2-3; D remains unclear. The CDR3 consists of 16 residues. Germline CDR1 and CDR2: LNHDA and SQIVND (reference sequence). Trimming took 0 bases from V and 0 from J, leaving 10 bases between them. The CDR3 reads CASSIERLTSTDTQYF. The CDR3 nucleotides are TGTGCCAGTAGTATAGAAAGGCTAACGAGCACAGATACGCAGTATTTT.

This CDR3 reads CASSATRGTGEQYF. CDR3 bases: TGTGCCAGCAGCGCCACCAGGGGGACGGGCGAGCAGTACTTC. The chain has TRBV27 and TRBJ2-7; 7 nucleotides agree with TRBD1. Germline trimming cut 6 bases from V and 6 bases from J; bases unmatched to any gene: 11. CDR1 is MNHEY, CDR2 SMNVEV, per germline (reference sequence). The CDR3 length is 14 residues.